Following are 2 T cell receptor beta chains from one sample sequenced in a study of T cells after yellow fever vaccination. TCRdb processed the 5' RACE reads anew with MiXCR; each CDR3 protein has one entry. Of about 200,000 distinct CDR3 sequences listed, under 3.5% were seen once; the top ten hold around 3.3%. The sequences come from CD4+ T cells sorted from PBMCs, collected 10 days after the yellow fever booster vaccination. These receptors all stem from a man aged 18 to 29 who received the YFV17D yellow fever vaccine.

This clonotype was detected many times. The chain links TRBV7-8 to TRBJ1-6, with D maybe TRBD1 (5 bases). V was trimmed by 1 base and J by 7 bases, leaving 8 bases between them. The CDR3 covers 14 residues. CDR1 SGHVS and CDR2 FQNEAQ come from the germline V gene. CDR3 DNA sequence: TGTGCCAGCAGCTTAGGCAGGGTGAATTCACCCCTCCACTTT. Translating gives CASSLGRVNSPLHF.

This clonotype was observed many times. CDR3 residues: CASTSAGAGNEQFF. Here the CDR3 DNA reads TGCGCCAGCACCAGCGCCGGGGCGGGGAATGAGCAGTTCTTC. The rearrangement links TRBV5-1 to TRBJ2-1; maybe TRBD2 (6 bases). Trimming took 6 bases from V and 7 from J, leaving 17 bases between them. The germline CDR1 and CDR2 sequences are SGHRS and YFSETQ. The CDR3 runs 14 residues. Variable domain in full (rest from reference TRBV5-1 and TRBJ2-1): KAGVTQTPRYLIKTRGQQVTLSCSPISGHRSVSWYQQTPGQGLQFLFEYFSETQRNKGNFPGRFSGRQFSNSRSEMNVSTLELGDSALYLCASTSAGAGNEQFFGPGTRLTVL.